This T cell receptor (beta chain) originates from a study of molecular identifiers for immune sequencing clone quantification. V was shortened by 8 bases and J by 3 bases, with 17 bases between the two germline ends. The CDR3 has 14 residues. Germline-derived CDR1 and CDR2 are GTSNPN and SVGIG (reference sequence). Naive CD8 T cell sorting was performed on the CD8+CD4-CCR7+CD45RA+ phenotype. The table lists this clonotype with a few counts. From the PCR reads, TCRdb called clonotypes with MiXCR, one entry per CDR3 protein. The top ten hold about 0.79% of the sample, which has 250,000 to 400,000 distinct CDR3 sequences, roughly a fifth seen once.

The origin of this receptor is a human donor in good health. Some libraries in this study had Jurkat cell RNA spiked in. The chain recombines TRBV30 with TRBJ2-1, with D perhaps TRBD1 or TRBD2 (5 bases each). Sequenced input: naive CD8+ T cells from blood, with Jurkat cell RNA spiked in. Noted subset: FACS-sorted CD8+CD4-CCR7+CD45RA+ naive T cells. CDR3 region: CAGLGWDDYNEQFF. The CDR3 nucleotides are TGTGCCGGGCTGGGGTGGGACGACTACAATGAGCAGTTCTTC.